The 24 T cell receptor beta chains below were found in one sample sequenced in a study of regulatory T cells in long-lasting Graves disease. Indicated time point: newly diagnosed GD, antithyroid drugs for less than 3 months. Extracted PBMC RNA gave rise to the TCR library. HTBI primers from iRepertoire and Arm-PCR of CDR3 regions yielded the TCR beta libraries. One entry per CDR3 protein results from TCRdb running MiXCR on the multiplex PCR reads. The sample contains around 320,000 distinct CDR3 sequences, around 17% of which appear only once. The sample was also reused in another study, on T cells in Graves' hyperthyroidism and ophthalmopathy.

Sample: peripheral blood mononuclear cells (PBMCs), taken at new diagnosis, from a patient treated with antithyroid drugs. These receptors originate from a man aged 35-49 years with Graves disease.

This clonotype was picked up many times. The V and J genes are TRBV6-5 and TRBJ2-2; D remains unclear. The germline gives CDR1 MNHEY, CDR2 SVGAGI. Between the trimmed V and J ends, which lost 2 bases and 5 bases, there was a span of 15 bases. The CDR3 consists of 16 residues. The CDR3 here is CASSYGHGFLTGELFF. Here the CDR3 DNA reads TGTGCCAGCAGTTACGGGCACGGATTCCTTACCGGGGAGCTGTTTTTT.

This clonotype was detected a few times. V is TRBV9 and J is TRBJ2-2, with D possibly matching TRBD1 (5 bases). Germline loops: CDR1 SGDLS, CDR2 YYNGEE. V gave up 3 bases and J gave up 4 bases, with 13 bases separating them. This CDR3 region has 15 residues. CDR3 in amino acids: CASSAIIQATGELFF. CDR3 DNA: TGTGCCAGCAGCGCAATAATACAGGCCACCGGGGAGCTGTTTTTT.

This clonotype was detected only a few times. The chain couples TRBV20-1 to TRBJ2-3, with D perhaps matching TRBD2 (6 bases). The V end was cut by 6 bases, the J end by 4 bases, with 17 bases between. The CDR3 spans 14 residues. CDR1 is DFQATT, CDR2 SNEGSKA, per germline (reference sequence). CDR3 sequence: CSAIRREKADTQYF. The DNA for the CDR3 is TGCAGTGCAATCCGGCGGGAAAAGGCAGATACGCAGTATTTT.

This clonotype was counted a few times. In DNA, the CDR3 is TGTGCCAGCAGCTCCGGGGGGTATAGGTTTGGGAATCAGCCCCAGCATTTT. The encoded protein is CASSSGGYRFGNQPQHF. The V call is TRBV7-2, the J call TRBJ1-5, with D possibly being TRBD1 (5 bases). The V end lost 4 bases, the J end lost 4 bases, and 20 bases lay between the germline ends. This CDR3 contains 17 residues. Looked up from germline, CDR1 is SGHTA and CDR2 is FQGNSA.

This clonotype appeared many times. The chain carries TRBV4-3 and TRBJ1-1, with 7 bases lining up with TRBD1. The CDR3 runs to 15 residues. Germline V gene lookup returns CDR1 LGHNA and CDR2 YSLEER. The junction had 10 bases not matched to a gene; V was cut back by 4 bases and J by 5 bases. CDR3 nucleotide sequence: TGCGCCAGCAGCCCCCAGGAAGGGGGCGCGACTGAAGCTTTCTTT. It yields the protein CASSPQEGGATEAFF.

In this sample, this clonotype turned up many times. This chain links TRBV2 with TRBJ2-5, with a weak D call TRBD1 (5 bases). Trimming cost V 6 bases and J 1 base, with 12 bases left between them. Per germline, CDR1 SNHLY and CDR2 FYNNEI. This CDR3 has 14 amino acids. The CDR3 protein is CASSLDKGQETQYF. The CDR3 nucleotides are TGTGCCAGCAGCCTGGACAAGGGCCAAGAGACCCAGTACTTC.

This clonotype was seen a handful of times. A read error may account for a junction end that differs from germline. V is TRBV13 and J is TRBJ1-3; D is unresolved. The CDR3 spans 16 residues. Germline V gives CDR1 PRHDT, CDR2 FYEKMQ (reference sequence). CDR3 in DNA: TGTGCCAGCAGCCTAGGACGTTCGACCTCTGGAAACACCATATATTTT. Protein sequence: CASSLGRSTSGNTIYF.

This chain links TRBV19 with TRBJ1-5; D ambiguous. Germline CDR1 reads LNHDA; CDR2 reads SQIVND (reference sequence). Trimming shortened V by 7 bases and J by 6 bases, and 19 bases separated the two germline ends. This CDR3 is built from 15 residues. As DNA, the CDR3 is TGTGCCAGTAATTCCCAAAAAAGGTATGGTCAGCCCCAGCATTTT. It specifies CASNSQKRYGQPQHF.

This clonotype has more than one count but fewer than ten. This chain links TRBV4-1 with TRBJ2-7; weak D call: TRBD1 (6 bases). The V gene lost 5 bases and the J gene lost 2 bases, with 22 bases spanning the gap. Germline lookup yields CDR1 MGHRA and CDR2 YSYEKL. This CDR3 contains 17 residues. The CDR3 coding sequence is TGCGCCAGCAGCACCACGACTAATACAGGGACCACCTACGAGCAGTACTTC. Translating it yields CASSTTTNTGTTYEQYF.

This clonotype was counted many times. The chain is built from TRBV30 and TRBJ1-6, with a weak D call TRBD1 (5 bases). V lost 5 bases and J 7 bases, leaving 27 bases between the germline ends. This CDR3 spans 18 amino acids. Per the germline V gene, CDR1 is GTSNPN and CDR2 is SVGIG (reference sequence). CDR3 DNA sequence: TGTGCCTGGGATCTGTCCCTAACCTCCGGGACTCCCAATTCACCCCTCCACTTT. This sequence encodes CAWDLSLTSGTPNSPLHF.

The chain joins TRBV20-1 to TRBJ1-1, with TRBD1 matching over 8 bases. This CDR3 region has 14 residues. The trim removed 3 bases at V and 4 bases at J, leaving 7 bases unmatched. Germline V lookup: CDR1 DFQATT, CDR2 SNEGSKA (reference sequence). The CDR3 reads CSASPRGRATEAFF. The CDR3 DNA reads as TGCAGTGCTAGCCCCAGGGGGCGGGCCACTGAAGCTTTCTTT.

The rearrangement links TRBV5-1 to TRBJ2-3; the D is unclear. Trimming removed 1 base at V and 6 bases at J, with 9 bases between. Germline V lookup: CDR1 SGHRS, CDR2 YFSETQ. The CDR3 is 13 residues long. The CDR3 here is CASSLPLPDTQYF. CDR3 nucleotide sequence: TGCGCCAGCAGCTTGCCTTTGCCGGATACGCAGTATTTT.

With regard to this clonotype: This may stem from a read error, because a much larger clone lies one nucleotide away. The chain is built from TRBV9 and TRBJ2-7; the D gene is possibly TRBD2 (5 bases). Germline V lookup: CDR1 SGDLS, CDR2 YYNGEE. V gave up 0 bases and J gave up 5 bases, with 15 bases separating them. There are 15 residues in the CDR3. The DNA of the CDR3 is TGTGCCAGCAGCGTAGGAGGGCGGACCCTGGACGAGCAGTACTTC. This translates into CASSVGGRTLDEQYF.

This clonotype came up many times. The gene calls are TRBV30 and TRBJ2-5; D possibly corresponds to TRBD2 (5 bases). Per germline, CDR1 GTSNPN and CDR2 SVGIG (reference sequence). V lost 2 bases and J 4 bases, leaving 8 bases between the germline ends. This CDR3 spans 12 amino acids. Written as DNA, the CDR3 is TGTGCCTGGAGTTGGAGGCCAGAGACCCAGTACTTC. This gives the protein CAWSWRPETQYF.

The genes are TRBV7-2 and TRBJ2-2, with 14 bases identical to TRBD2. V dropped 5 bases and J dropped 6; count of bases not matched to a gene: 8. The germline CDR1 and CDR2 sequences are SGHTA and FQGNSA. This CDR3 comprises 17 residues. The CDR3 here is CASSRLAGGRHAGELFF. CDR3 DNA sequence: TGTGCCAGCAGCCGACTAGCGGGAGGGAGGCACGCCGGGGAGCTGTTTTTT.

The CDR3, as DNA: TGTGCCAGCAGTGAATTAGGACAGGGAATTGTAGAGACCCAGTACTTC. It yields the protein CASSELGQGIVETQYF. This chain links TRBV25-1 with TRBJ2-5, with 8 bases fitting TRBD1. J lost 4 bases, V lost 1 base, and 8 bases had no gene match. The CDR3 has 16 residues. CDR1 MGHDK and CDR2 SYGVNS come from the germline V gene.

This clonotype occurred many times. The V and J genes are TRBV27 and TRBJ2-5, with 7 bases matching TRBD1. J lost 7 bases, V lost 2 bases, and 7 bases had no gene match. CDR3 length: 14 amino acids. From germline, CDR1 is MNHEY and CDR2 SMNVEV (reference sequence). CDR3 nucleotides: TGTGCCAGCAGTTTACCCGACAGGGACCGGACCCAGTACTTC. Amino acid sequence: CASSLPDRDRTQYF.

This clonotype was seen repeatedly, ten times or more. The chain couples TRBV6-1 to TRBJ2-7, with 8 bases identical to TRBD2. The CDR3 is made up of 15 amino acids. Trimming took 1 base from V and 0 from J; bases not matched to a gene: 2. CDR1 is MNHNS and CDR2 is SASEGT in the germline V gene. The DNA of the CDR3 is TGTGCCAGCAGTGAAGTCGGACTAGCCTCCTACGAGCAGTACTTC. It is translated as CASSEVGLASYEQYF.

In its sample, this clonotype was seen once. This sequence may be a read error, since a much larger clone differs from it by one base. V and J are TRBV11-2 and TRBJ2-4; D not resolved. The germline V gene encodes CDR1 SGHAT and CDR2 FQNNGV. V was trimmed by 7 bases and J by 9 bases, leaving 13 bases between them. This CDR3 region has 12 residues. The CDR3 coding sequence is TGTGCCAGCAAGGGATGGGAAAGCATTCAGTACTTC. The encoded protein is CASKGWESIQYF.

This clonotype was seen at least ten times. V and J are TRBV27 and TRBJ2-3; 8 bases line up with TRBD2. The V gene end was trimmed by 0 bases and the J gene end by 1 base; junction bases not matched to a gene: 9. The CDR3 covers 18 residues. Germline V gene lookup returns CDR1 MNHEY and CDR2 SMNVEV (reference sequence). The CDR3 is CASSLSIQRGPGTDTQYF. As DNA, the CDR3 is TGTGCCAGCAGTTTATCGATCCAGCGGGGGCCAGGCACAGATACGCAGTATTTT.

As to this clonotype: This may be a read error, as it is one base from a much larger clone. The chain carries TRBV5-1 and TRBJ2-5; D may match TRBD1 or TRBD2 (6 bases each). The CDR3 contains 16 residues. The V end was cut by 0 bases, the J end by 11 bases, with 23 bases between. Germline values: CDR1 SGHRS, CDR2 YFSETQ. The chain's CDR3 is CASSLAPGAQTNEQYF. The CDR3, as DNA: TGCGCCAGCAGCTTGGCCCCGGGGGCACAGACCAATGAGCAGTACTTC.

This clonotype was picked up many times. The V gene is TRBV7-2, the J gene TRBJ2-7; D might be TRBD2 (7 bases). This CDR3 has 16 residues. From germline, CDR1 is SGHTA and CDR2 FQGNSA. Trimming left V 6 bases short and J 0 bases short, with 18 bases between. The CDR3 DNA reads TGTGCCAGCAGTCCTCCCAGGCGGGGGCCCTCCTACGAGCAGTACTTC. As protein: CASSPPRRGPSYEQYF.

This clonotype appeared many times. This sequence joins TRBV12-3 or TRBV12-4 and TRBJ2-1, with 9 bases identical to TRBD1. The trim removed 6 bases at V and 8 bases at J, leaving 14 bases unmatched. The CDR3 has 16 residues. The CDR3 DNA sequence: TGTGCCAGCAGCCTAGGCCGGGACAGGGCGATCGATGAGCAGTTCTTC. Protein product: CASSLGRDRAIDEQFF.

In this sample, this clonotype turned up many times. The CDR3 protein is CASSQAGTDYGYTF. Written as DNA, the CDR3 is TGTGCCAGCAGCCAAGCGGGGACAGACTATGGCTACACCTTC. The V and J genes are TRBV14 and TRBJ1-2, with 7 bases matching TRBD1. The CDR3 is 14 residues long. Germline V gene sequence: CDR1 SGHDN, CDR2 FVKESK. Germline trimming cut 1 base from V and 3 bases from J; bases unmatched to any gene: 2. The full variable domain, completed using reference TRBV14 and TRBJ1-2, is EAGVTQFPSHSVIEKGQTVTLRCDPISGHDNLYWYRRVMGKEIKFLLHFVKESKQDESGMPNNRFLAERTGGTYSTLKVQPAELEDSGVYFCASSQAGTDYGYTFGSGTRLTVV.